The 15 T cell receptor beta chains presented below share a single source sample, sequenced in a study of CD8 T cells in ankylosing spondylitis. One entry per CDR3 protein results from TCRdb running MiXCR on the 5' RACE reads. The table records 200,000 or so distinct CDR3 sequences, over 10% of them present only once. Sequenced material: blood, either unsorted or a sorted T cell fraction (not recorded which). The receptor set was obtained from a female donor with ankylosing spondylitis or in good health (not recorded which).

V is TRBV20-1 and J is TRBJ2-5; 7 bases agree with TRBD1. From germline, CDR1 is DFQATT and CDR2 SNEGSKA (reference sequence). The ends lost 6 bases at V and 5 bases at J; junction bases unmatched: 9. The CDR3 totals 13 residues. The CDR3 coding sequence is TGCAGTGCAAAGACAGGGATTTTGGAGACCCAGTACTTC. Translated: CSAKTGILETQYF.

The J gene is TRBJ2-1, the V gene TRBV6-2 or TRBV6-3; D may be TRBD2 (5 bases). CDR1 and CDR2 (germline): MNHEY, SVGEGT. Trimming took off 6 bases at V and 1 base at J, with 7 bases between the two ends. The CDR3 has 13 residues. CDR3 residues: CASREDSYNEQFF. Written as DNA, the CDR3 is TGTGCCAGCAGGGAGGATTCCTACAATGAGCAGTTCTTC.

The table lists this clonotype with many counts. V and J are TRBV24-1 and TRBJ2-1; D gene unclear. The CDR3 covers 15 residues. Germline lookup yields CDR1 KGHDR and CDR2 SFDVKD. Deletions cut 2 bases from V and 5 bases from J, with 12 bases between. The CDR3 sequence is CATSDSRPRNNEQFF. CDR3 DNA sequence: TGTGCCACCAGTGATTCGAGGCCGAGAAACAATGAGCAGTTCTTC.

This clonotype was picked up many times. J is TRBJ1-6 and V is TRBV4-1; the D gene is possibly TRBD1 (5 bases). The CDR3 loop spans 14 amino acids. Trimming pared 1 base from V and 8 bases from J, leaving 9 bases between. Per the germline V gene, CDR1 is MGHRA and CDR2 is YSYEKL. In DNA, the CDR3 is TGCGCCAGCAGCCAAGGTCAGGGCGATTCACCCCTCCACTTT. It encodes CASSQGQGDSPLHF.

This clonotype was seen many times. This chain connects TRBV6-6 to TRBJ1-1, with 8 bases that match TRBD1. V gave up 7 bases and J gave up 6 bases; unmatched junction bases: 7. Germline CDR1 reads MNHNY; CDR2 reads SVGAGI (reference sequence). The CDR3 has 13 amino acids. The CDR3 DNA sequence: TGTGCCAGCACCATTCAGGGGGCGGCTGAAGCTTTCTTT. Amino acid sequence: CASTIQGAAEAFF.

There are many counts of this clonotype. The chain is built from TRBV24-1 and TRBJ2-7; 7 bases are shared with TRBD1. Germline values: CDR1 KGHDR, CDR2 SFDVKD. V shed 5 bases and J 0 bases; nucleotides not matched to a gene: 6. The CDR3 totals 15 residues. CDR3 amino acids: CATSAGQTNSYEQYF. CDR3 coding DNA: TGTGCCACCAGTGCGGGACAGACCAACTCCTACGAGCAGTACTTC.

This clonotype was recorded many times. The chain recombines TRBV28 with TRBJ2-7; D is unclear. V shed 3 bases and J shed 7 bases, with 4 bases lying between them. Germline lookup yields CDR1 MDHEN and CDR2 SYDVKM. This CDR3 region has 10 residues. CDR3 nucleotides: TGTGCCAGCAGTTTCCGGGAGCAGTACTTC. Protein product: CASSFREQYF.

The table lists this clonotype with many counts. This chain links TRBV10-3 with TRBJ2-3, with 8 bases identical to TRBD1. After removal of 6 bases from V and 4 bases from J, the junction contained 12 bases not matched to a gene. The CDR3 is made up of 16 amino acids. Germline values: CDR1 ENHRY, CDR2 SYGVKD. CDR3 sequence: CAIREGTGGVADTQYF. DNA for the CDR3: TGTGCCATCAGAGAGGGGACAGGCGGGGTAGCAGATACGCAGTATTTT.

The chain has TRBV5-6 and TRBJ1-4, with D hard to call. From germline, CDR1 is SGHDT and CDR2 YYEEEE. The CDR3 contains 14 residues. Trimming shortened V by 0 bases and J by 4 bases, and 7 bases separated the two germline ends. For the CDR3, the DNA is TGTGCCAGCAGCTTGGACTATGATAATGAAAAACTGTTTTTT. This codes for CASSLDYDNEKLFF.

The J gene is TRBJ2-3, the V gene TRBV7-2, with TRBD2 matching over 13 bases. This CDR3 has 16 residues. After removal of 5 bases from V and 3 bases from J, the junction contained 5 bases not matched to a gene. Germline V gene data show CDR1 as SGHTA and CDR2 as FQGNSA. CDR3: CASSGGLAGLTDTQYF. Here the CDR3 DNA reads TGTGCCAGCAGCGGGGGACTAGCGGGACTTACAGATACGCAGTATTTT.

Only a few counts were recorded for this clonotype. The J gene is TRBJ2-7, the V gene TRBV12-3 or TRBV12-4; 10 bases are shared with TRBD1. The CDR3 is made up of 14 amino acids. The trim removed 4 bases at V and 2 bases at J, leaving 2 bases unmatched. The DNA of the CDR3 is TGTGCCAGCAGTTACGGACAGGGGGCCTACGAGCAGTACTTC. This gives the protein CASSYGQGAYEQYF.

This clonotype was seen only once. The J gene is TRBJ1-6, the V gene TRBV7-2, with D possibly TRBD1 on 6 matching bases. The CDR3 consists of 14 residues. With 3 bases removed from V and 7 bases from J, the gap between germline ends came to 10 bases. Per germline, CDR1 SGHTA and CDR2 FQGNSA. DNA for the CDR3: TGTGCCAGCAGCTTCCGGGACAACAATTCACCCCTCCACTTT. Its protein product is CASSFRDNNSPLHF.

V is TRBV12-3 or TRBV12-4 and J is TRBJ2-3, with 9 bases aligning to TRBD2. With V trimmed by 7 bases and J by 5 bases, 10 bases remained unmatched. The CDR3 consists of 15 residues. CDR3 nucleotides: TGTGCCAGCACCCTAGGAGCGGGAGGACGAGATACGCAGTATTTT. Translation: CASTLGAGGRDTQYF.

This clonotype showed up just a few times. The gene calls are TRBV19 and TRBJ2-1; D might be TRBD2 (5 bases). There are 15 residues in the CDR3. V lost 6 bases, J lost 4 bases, and 16 bases lay in between. Germline loops: CDR1 LNHDA, CDR2 SQIVND (reference sequence). CDR3 region: CASSLRGQRYNEQFF. In DNA form, the CDR3 reads TGTGCCAGTAGCCTTAGAGGGCAGCGGTACAATGAGCAGTTCTTC.

This clonotype occurred many times. The V and J genes are TRBV7-9 and TRBJ2-1, with 7 bases aligning to TRBD2. Germline V gene lookup returns CDR1 SEHNR and CDR2 FQNEAQ (reference sequence). Germline trimming cut 2 bases from V and 8 bases from J; bases unmatched to any gene: 6. This CDR3 region has 14 residues. CDR3 loop: CASSLSGRADEQFF. Written as DNA, the CDR3 is TGTGCCAGCAGCTTAAGTGGGAGGGCCGATGAGCAGTTCTTC.